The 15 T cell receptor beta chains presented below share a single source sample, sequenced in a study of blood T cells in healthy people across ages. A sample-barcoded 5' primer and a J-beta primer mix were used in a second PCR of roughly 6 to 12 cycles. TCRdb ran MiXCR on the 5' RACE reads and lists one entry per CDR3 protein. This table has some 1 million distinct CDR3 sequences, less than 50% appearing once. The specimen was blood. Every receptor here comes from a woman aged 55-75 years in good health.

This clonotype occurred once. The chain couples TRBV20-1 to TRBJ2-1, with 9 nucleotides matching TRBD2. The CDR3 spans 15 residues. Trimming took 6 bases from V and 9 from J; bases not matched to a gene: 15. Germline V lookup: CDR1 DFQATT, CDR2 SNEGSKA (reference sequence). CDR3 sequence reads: CSAKDNWREGGEQFF. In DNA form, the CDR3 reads TGCAGTGCGAAGGACAATTGGCGGGAGGGCGGTGAGCAGTTCTTC.

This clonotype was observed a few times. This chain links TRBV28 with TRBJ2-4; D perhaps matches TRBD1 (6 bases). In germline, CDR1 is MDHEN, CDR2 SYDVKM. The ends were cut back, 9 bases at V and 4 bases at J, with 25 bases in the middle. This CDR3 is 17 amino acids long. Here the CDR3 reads CASTKYGTRILKNIQYF. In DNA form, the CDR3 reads TGTGCCAGTACTAAATACGGGACAAGAATACTAAAAAACATTCAGTACTTC.

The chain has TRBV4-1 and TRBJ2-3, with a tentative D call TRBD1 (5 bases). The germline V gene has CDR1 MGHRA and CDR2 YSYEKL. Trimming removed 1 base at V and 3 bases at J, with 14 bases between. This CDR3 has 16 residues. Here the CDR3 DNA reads TGCGCCAGCAGCCAAGCCTTCCAGGGTTTTACAGATACGCAGTATTTT. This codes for CASSQAFQGFTDTQYF.

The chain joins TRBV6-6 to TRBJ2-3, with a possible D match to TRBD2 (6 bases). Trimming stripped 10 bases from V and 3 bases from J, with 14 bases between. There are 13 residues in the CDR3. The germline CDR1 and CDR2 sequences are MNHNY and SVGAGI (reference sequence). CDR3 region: CATSGSLTDTQYF. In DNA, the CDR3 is TGTGCCACCTCCGGGAGCTTAACAGATACGCAGTATTTT.

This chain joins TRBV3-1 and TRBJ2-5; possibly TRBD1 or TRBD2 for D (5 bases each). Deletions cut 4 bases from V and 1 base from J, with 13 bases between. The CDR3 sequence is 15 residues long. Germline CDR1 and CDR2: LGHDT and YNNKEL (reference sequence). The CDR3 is CASSPGPGPQETQYF. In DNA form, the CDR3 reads TGTGCCAGCAGCCCCGGGCCGGGGCCCCAAGAGACCCAGTACTTC.

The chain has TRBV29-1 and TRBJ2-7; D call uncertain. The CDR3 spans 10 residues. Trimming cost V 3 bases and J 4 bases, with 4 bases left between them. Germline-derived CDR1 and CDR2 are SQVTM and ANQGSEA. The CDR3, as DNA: TGCAGCGTTGAGGGGTACGAGCAGTACTTC. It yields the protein CSVEGYEQYF.

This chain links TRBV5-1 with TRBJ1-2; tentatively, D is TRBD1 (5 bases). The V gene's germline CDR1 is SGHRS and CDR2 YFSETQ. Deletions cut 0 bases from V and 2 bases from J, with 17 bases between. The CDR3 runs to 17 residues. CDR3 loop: CASSLGGATTGNYGYTF. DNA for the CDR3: TGCGCCAGCAGCTTGGGAGGGGCCACCACTGGAAACTATGGCTACACCTTC.

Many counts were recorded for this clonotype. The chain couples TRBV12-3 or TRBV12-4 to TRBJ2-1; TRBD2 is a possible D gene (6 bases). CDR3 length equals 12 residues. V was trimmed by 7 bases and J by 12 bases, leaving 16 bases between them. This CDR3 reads CASTGVGRRQFF. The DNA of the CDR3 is TGTGCCAGCACCGGAGTGGGGAGGAGGCAGTTCTTC.

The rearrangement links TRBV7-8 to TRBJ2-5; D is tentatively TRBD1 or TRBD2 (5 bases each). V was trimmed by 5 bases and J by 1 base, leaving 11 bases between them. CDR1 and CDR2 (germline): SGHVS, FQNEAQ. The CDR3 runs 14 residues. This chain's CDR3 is CASSRGPSQETQYF. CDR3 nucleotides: TGTGCCAGCAGCAGGGGACCGAGCCAAGAGACCCAGTACTTC.

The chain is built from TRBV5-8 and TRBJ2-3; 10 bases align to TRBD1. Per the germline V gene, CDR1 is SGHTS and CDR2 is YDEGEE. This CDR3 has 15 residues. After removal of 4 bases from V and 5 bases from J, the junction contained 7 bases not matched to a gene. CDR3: CASSPGDRGGDTQYF. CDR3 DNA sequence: TGTGCCAGCAGCCCAGGGGACAGGGGTGGAGATACGCAGTATTTT.

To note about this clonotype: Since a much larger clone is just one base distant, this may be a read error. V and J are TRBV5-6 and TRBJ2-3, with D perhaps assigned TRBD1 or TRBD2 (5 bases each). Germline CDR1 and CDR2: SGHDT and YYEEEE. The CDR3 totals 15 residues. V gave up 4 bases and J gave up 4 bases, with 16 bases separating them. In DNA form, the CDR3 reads TGTGCCAGCAGCCCTTGGGGTTGGGACGCAGATACGCAGTATTTT. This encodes CASSPWGWDADTQYF.

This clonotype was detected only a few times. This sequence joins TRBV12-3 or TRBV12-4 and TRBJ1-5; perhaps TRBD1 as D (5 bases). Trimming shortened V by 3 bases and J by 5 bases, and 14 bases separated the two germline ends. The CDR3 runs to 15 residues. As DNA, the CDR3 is TGTGCCAGCAGTTTCGGTGTCAAAGGGGATCAGCCCCAGCATTTT. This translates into CASSFGVKGDQPQHF.

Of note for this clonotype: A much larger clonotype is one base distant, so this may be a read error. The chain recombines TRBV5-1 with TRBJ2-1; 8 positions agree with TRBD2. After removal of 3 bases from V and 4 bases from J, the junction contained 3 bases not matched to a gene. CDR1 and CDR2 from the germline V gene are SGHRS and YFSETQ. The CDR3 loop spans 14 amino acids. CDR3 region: CASSSTSAYNEQFF. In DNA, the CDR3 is TGCGCCAGCAGCTCGACTAGCGCATACAATGAGCAGTTCTTC.

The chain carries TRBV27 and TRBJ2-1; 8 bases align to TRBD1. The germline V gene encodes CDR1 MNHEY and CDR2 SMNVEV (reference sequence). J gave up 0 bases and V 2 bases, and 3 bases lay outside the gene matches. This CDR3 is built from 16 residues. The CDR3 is CASSLGTGYSYNEQFF. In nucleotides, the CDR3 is TGTGCCAGCAGTTTAGGGACAGGCTACTCCTACAATGAGCAGTTCTTC.

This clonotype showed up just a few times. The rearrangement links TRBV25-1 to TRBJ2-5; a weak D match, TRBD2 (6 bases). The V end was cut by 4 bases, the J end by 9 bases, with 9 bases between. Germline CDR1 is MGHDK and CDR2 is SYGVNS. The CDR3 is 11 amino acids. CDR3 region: CASSVGEAQYF. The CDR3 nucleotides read TGTGCCAGCAGTGTAGGGGAGGCCCAGTACTTC.